The 28 T cell receptor beta chains below all came from one sample that was sequenced in a study of OX40 agonist ivuxolimab in advanced cancers. Generated by immunoSEQ multiplex PCR, the TCRdb table keeps only in-frame clones and is missing some. The top ten clones hold about 10% of a sample with almost 70,000 clones, 90% of them seen once. Sequenced here: CD4+ or CD8+ T cells sorted from blood, sampled in a trial of the OX40 agonist ivuxolimab. These receptor sequences come from an adult with an advanced solid tumor such as melanoma, head and neck, liver or kidney cancer.

The chain employs TRBV7-8 and TRBJ2-5; 11 positions match TRBD2. This CDR3 has 15 residues. Trimming cost V 5 bases and J 0 bases; bases outside gene matches: 2. Germline V gene lookup returns CDR1 SGHVS and CDR2 FQNEAQ. The CDR3 DNA follows: TGTGCCAGCAGCCTACTAGCGGGAGACCAAGAGACCCAGTACTTC. Encoded protein: CASSLLAGDQETQYF. The full variable domain, in which reference TRBV7-8 and TRBJ2-5 provide the parts outside the CDR3, is GAGVSQSPRYKVAKRGQDVALRCDPISGHVSLFWYQQALGQGPEFLTYFQNEAQLDKSGLPSDRFFAERPEGSVSTLKIQRTQQEDSAVYLCASSLLAGDQETQYFGPGTRLLVL.

This clone was seen just once. The chain employs TRBV5-4 and TRBJ2-5; D uncertain. This CDR3 is built from 13 residues. Germline loops: CDR1 SGHNT, CDR2 YYREEE (reference sequence). V was clipped by 0 bases and J by 4 bases, with 7 bases between them. The CDR3 nucleotides are TGTGCCAGCAGCTTGGACGGGTTAGAGACCCAGTACTTC. Translated: CASSLDGLETQYF.

This clone was observed a handful of times. The V call is TRBV7-9, the J call TRBJ1-1; a possible D gene is TRBD1 (6 bases). Trimming shortened V by 5 bases and J by 6 bases, and 10 bases separated the two germline ends. This CDR3 has 12 amino acids. Germline CDR1 and CDR2: SEHNR and FQNEAQ (reference sequence). CDR3 DNA sequence: TGTGCCAGCAGCGCCCAGGGGCCTGAAGCTTTCTTT. It encodes CASSAQGPEAFF. Complete variable domain (other parts from reference TRBV7-9 and TRBJ1-1): DTGVSQNPRHKITKRGQNVTFRCDPISEHNRLYWYRQTLGQGPEFLTYFQNEAQLEKSRLLSDRFSAERPKGSFSTLEIQRTEQGDSAMYLCASSAQGPEAFFGQGTRLTVV.

This chain links TRBV7-2 with TRBJ1-5, with D hard to call. This CDR3 contains 14 residues. Trimming left V 3 bases short and J 3 bases short, with 9 bases between. In germline, CDR1 is SGHTA, CDR2 FQGNSA. This CDR3 reads CASSLGTINQPQHF. In nucleotides, the CDR3 is TGTGCCAGCAGCTTGGGAACTATCAATCAGCCCCAGCATTTT.

Here the CDR3 DNA reads TGTGCCAGCAGCTTAACGGGACGTTGGGCGGGAGGGAACACCGGGGAGCTGTTTTTT. Protein sequence: CASSLTGRWAGGNTGELFF. The chain employs TRBV7-3 and TRBJ2-2, with 8 bases that match TRBD2. The CDR3 sequence is 19 residues long. CDR1 and CDR2 (germline): SGHTA, FQGTGA. With 0 bases clipped from V and 1 base from J, the junction kept 10 bases outside the gene matches.

The rearrangement joins TRBV4-3 to TRBJ2-3; TRBD2 matches 7 bases. CDR1 LGHNA and CDR2 YSLEER come from the germline V gene. V shed 4 bases and J 6 bases; nucleotides not matched to a gene: 7. This CDR3 comprises 14 residues. The DNA of the CDR3 is TGCGCCAGCAGCCCCAGGTCCGGGGGGGATACGCAGTATTTT. It yields the protein CASSPRSGGDTQYF.

This clone was seen a handful of times. The rearrangement joins TRBV5-1 to TRBJ1-4; 7 bases are shared with TRBD1. Germline V CDR1 and CDR2: SGHRS, YFSETQ. With 4 bases clipped from V and 9 bases from J, the junction kept 9 bases outside the gene matches. There are 14 residues in the CDR3. Here the CDR3 DNA reads TGCGCCAGCAGCCCTCGACAGGGTCAGAAAAAACTGTTTTTT. It codes for CASSPRQGQKKLFF.

The chain uses TRBV10-1 and TRBJ1-2; TRBD1 is a possible D gene (6 bases). The V gene's germline CDR1 is WNHNN and CDR2 SYGVQD (reference sequence). V was clipped by 8 bases and J by 3 bases, with 19 bases between them. This CDR3 has 15 amino acids. In DNA form, the CDR3 reads TGCGCCAGCCTCCAAACAGGGCCCACACACTATGGCTACACCTTC. It translates to CASLQTGPTHYGYTF.

The chain uses TRBV5-1 and TRBJ2-2; no firm D call. The CDR3 loop spans 13 amino acids. From germline, CDR1 is SGHRS and CDR2 YFSETQ. V was cut by 7 bases and J by 7 bases, with 14 bases left in between. The CDR3 DNA is TGCGCCAGCCGATCCACTATCGGCGGGGAGCTGTTTTTT. Translated, it gives CASRSTIGGELFF.

The chain combines TRBV6-5 with TRBJ1-1, with TRBD1 matching 7 bases. The CDR3 length is 15 residues. CDR1 is MNHEY and CDR2 is SVGAGI in the germline V gene. Trimming cost V 2 bases and J 5 bases; bases outside gene matches: 8. CDR3 nucleotide sequence: TGTGCCAGCAGTTACACCGGGACAGTAGGTACTGAAGCTTTCTTT. Translated, it gives CASSYTGTVGTEAFF.

The CDR3 DNA reads as TGTGCCAGCAGCCCCCGGGGCGACAGTATCTCTGGAAACACCATATATTTT. It codes for CASSPRGDSISGNTIYF. The chain carries TRBV9 and TRBJ1-3, with D possibly matching TRBD1 (5 bases). The length of the CDR3 is 17 residues. CDR1 SGDLS and CDR2 YYNGEE come from the germline V gene. V was pared by 4 bases and J by 0 bases, with 17 bases between.

The chain combines TRBV6-5 with TRBJ1-1; 8 bases line up with TRBD1. Germline-derived CDR1 and CDR2 are MNHEY and SVGAGI. V gave up 5 bases and J gave up 1 base; unmatched junction bases: 6. The CDR3 is 15 amino acids. CDR3 loop: CASSPTGATNTEAFF. In DNA form, the CDR3 reads TGTGCCAGCAGTCCGACAGGGGCTACGAACACTGAAGCTTTCTTT.

The J gene is TRBJ1-2, the V gene TRBV5-1; 7 bases align to TRBD1. Per germline, CDR1 SGHRS and CDR2 YFSETQ. The junction had 7 bases not matched to a gene; V was cut back by 4 bases and J by 7 bases. The CDR3 has 13 amino acids. Written as DNA, the CDR3 is TGCGCCAGCAGCACGGGACAGTCGTTTGGCTACACCTTC. Protein product: CASSTGQSFGYTF.

J is TRBJ2-5 and V is TRBV21-1; the table's D call TRBD2 went unverified against the DNA. TRBV21-1 is listed as a pseudogene. The length of the CDR3 is 18 residues. The CDR3 coding sequence is TGTGCCAGCAGCAAAGGTCTTCCTAGCGGGAGGGCCCGCGAGACCCAGTACTTC. Amino acid sequence: CASSKGLPSGRARETQYF.

The chain recombines TRBV23-1 with TRBJ2-2, with 14 bases identical to TRBD2. TRBV23-1 is designated an ORF whose function remains uncertain. This CDR3 has 20 residues. The V and J ends lost 8 bases and 0 bases, in that order; junction bases with no gene match: 14. The CDR3 sequence is CASQTRIGTSGGTNTGELFF. The CDR3, as DNA: TGCGCCAGCCAAACACGAATAGGGACTAGCGGGGGAACGAACACCGGGGAGCTGTTTTTT.

The chain has TRBV19 and TRBJ1-5, with D tentatively TRBD1 (6 bases). The germline V gene has CDR1 LNHDA and CDR2 SQIVND (reference sequence). V lost 6 bases, J lost 5 bases, and 23 bases lay in between. This CDR3 has 17 residues. The CDR3 nucleotides read TGTGCCAGTAGGGCTACTCGCCGCCGGGACATATATCAGCCCCAGCATTTT. It yields the protein CASRATRRRDIYQPQHF.

The chain is built from TRBV7-2 and TRBJ1-1; TRBD1 might be the D (5 bases). Trimming removed 1 base from V and 1 base from J, with 10 bases in between. This CDR3 is 15 amino acids long. The germline V gene has CDR1 SGHTA and CDR2 FQGNSA. CDR3 sequence (DNA): TGTGCCAGCAGCTTAGAGCCAGGGCCGAACACTGAAGCTTTCTTT. Translating gives CASSLEPGPNTEAFF.

This chain links TRBV6-5 with TRBJ2-7; the D gene is possibly TRBD1 (5 bases). The CDR3 covers 15 residues. Trimming shortened V by 7 bases and J by 1 base, and 17 bases separated the two germline ends. Germline CDR1 reads MNHEY; CDR2 reads SVGAGI. The CDR3, as DNA: TGTGCCAGCAAAAAAGGGGAAATCCCGTCCTACGAGCAGTACTTC. Encoded protein: CASKKGEIPSYEQYF.

This clone came up a few times. In DNA, the CDR3 is TGTGCCAGCAGCTTAGCGTACGGCAGGGGAGGAAACACCATATATTTT. Encoded protein: CASSLAYGRGGNTIYF. V and J are TRBV7-8 and TRBJ1-3; maybe TRBD1 (6 bases). The V gene's germline CDR1 is SGHVS and CDR2 FQNEAQ. The CDR3 length is 16 residues. Between the trimmed V and J ends, which lost 0 bases and 4 bases, there was a span of 13 bases.

As to this clone: A read error may account for a junction end that differs from germline. This chain joins TRBV7-7 and TRBJ2-5, with D possibly TRBD2 on 5 matching bases. The germline gives CDR1 SSHAT, CDR2 FNYEAQ (reference sequence). The CDR3 spans 14 residues. The CDR3 DNA reads TGTGCTAGCAGCTTAACTAGGCGCGGCGAGACCCAGTACTTC. It encodes CASSLTRRGETQYF.

This rearrangement joins TRBV7-3 to TRBJ2-2; tentatively, D is TRBD1 (5 bases). The germline gives CDR1 SGHTA, CDR2 FQGTGA. Trimming cost V 5 bases and J 1 base, with 5 bases left between them. The CDR3 is made up of 13 amino acids. In DNA form, the CDR3 reads TGTGCCAGCAGCGGACAGAACACCGGGGAGCTGTTTTTT. Amino acid sequence: CASSGQNTGELFF.

V and J are TRBV19 and TRBJ2-2; tentatively, D is TRBD1 or TRBD2 (5 bases each). From germline, CDR1 is LNHDA and CDR2 SQIVND (reference sequence). This CDR3 contains 12 residues. V lost 7 bases and J lost 8, with 11 bases in between. Written as DNA, the CDR3 is TGTGCCAGTAACGAGGGGCGTGGGGAGCTGTTTTTT. Translation: CASNEGRGELFF.

This chain uses TRBV2 with TRBJ1-5; TRBD1 might be the D (5 bases). The germline V gene has CDR1 SNHLY and CDR2 FYNNEI. V shed 2 bases and J shed 7 bases, with 12 bases lying between them. The CDR3 loop spans 14 amino acids. Here the CDR3 reads CASSETLGVQPQHF. As DNA, the CDR3 is TGTGCCAGCAGTGAAACGCTAGGGGTCCAGCCCCAGCATTTT. Looking up the rest from reference TRBV2 and TRBJ1-5 gives the full variable domain: EPEVTQTPSHQVTQMGQEVILRCVPISNHLYFYWYRQILGQKVEFLVSFYNNEISEKSEIFDDQFSVERPDGSNFTLKIRSTKLEDSAMYFCASSETLGVQPQHFGDGTRLSIL.

V gene TRBV7-2 combines with J gene TRBJ2-7; D not certain. The V gene lost 4 bases and the J gene lost 3 bases, with 22 bases spanning the gap. The CDR3 is made up of 17 amino acids. Germline CDR1 and CDR2: SGHTA and FQGNSA. The CDR3 region has the DNA TGTGCCAGCAGCTCCCCTTACGGGCCAACCGCGAACTACGAGCAGTACTTC. Translation: CASSSPYGPTANYEQYF.

The V call is TRBV5-4, the J call TRBJ2-2; D is unresolved. V was cut by 0 bases and J by 6 bases, with 9 bases left in between. This CDR3 region has 14 residues. The germline CDR1 and CDR2 sequences are SGHNT and YYREEE (reference sequence). The CDR3 DNA follows: TGTGCCAGCAGCTTGGTTACATCTCCCGGGGAGCTGTTTTTT. Its translation is CASSLVTSPGELFF. The full variable domain, completed using reference TRBV5-4 and TRBJ2-2, is ETGVTQSPTHLIKTRGQQVTLRCSSQSGHNTVSWYQQALGQGPQFIFQYYREEENGRGNFPPRFSGLQFPNYSSELNVNALELDDSALYLCASSLVTSPGELFFGEGSRLTVL.

The chain couples TRBV7-2 to TRBJ2-7, with 9 bases that match TRBD1. V gave up 5 bases and J gave up 3 bases; unmatched junction bases: 11. The CDR3 length is 16 residues. Per germline, CDR1 SGHTA and CDR2 FQGNSA. CDR3 sequence reads: CASSPGTGNWGYEQYF. In nucleotides, the CDR3 is TGTGCCAGCAGCCCCGGGACAGGGAACTGGGGCTACGAGCAGTACTTC.

The V call is TRBV7-9, the J call TRBJ1-4; tentatively, D is TRBD1 (5 bases). The CDR3 covers 14 residues. V was pared by 2 bases and J by 7 bases, with 11 bases between. The germline CDR1 and CDR2 sequences are SEHNR and FQNEAQ (reference sequence). The CDR3 spells CASSLTGPTEKLFF. The CDR3 DNA sequence: TGTGCCAGCAGCTTAACGGGACCGACTGAAAAACTGTTTTTT.

This chain uses TRBV5-6 with TRBJ2-5, with D perhaps TRBD1 (6 bases). Trimming took off 3 bases at V and 10 bases at J, with 19 bases between the two ends. CDR1 is SGHDT, CDR2 YYEEEE, per germline. This CDR3 comprises 14 residues. Here the CDR3 reads CASSSLGLRGGQYF. As DNA, the CDR3 is TGTGCCAGCAGCTCCCTGGGGCTCCGAGGGGGCCAGTACTTC.